This TCR beta chain was identified in a study of T cell responses to AZD1222 COVID-19 vaccine. Across the study: Pooling was applied to second doses at about 4 or about 12 weeks. General observations from the study: There were repertoire samples only from the period after the peak T cell response. Researchers report vaccine-associated CD4 TCRs spanning spike, with dominance at 160-218 and 743-854. Clonal diversity may have been underestimated in mostly white British donors.

Only in-frame clones appear in the TCRdb table, and some are missing; sequencing was by immunoSEQ multiplex PCR. The sample has 85,000 to 90,000 clones, over 75% seen once. V shed 6 bases and J 1 base; nucleotides not matched to a gene: 7. Germline V lookup: CDR1 SNHLY, CDR2 FYNNEI. The CDR3 runs to 15 residues. Note on this clone: Its antigen is not identified.

The TCR was taken from an adult in good health. This chain connects TRBV2 to TRBJ2-7; 9 bases fit TRBD1. The sample consisted of peripheral blood, taken on day 0 of AZD1222 vaccination. CDR3 nucleotides: TGTGCCAGCAGCGCCGGGGACAGGGCTTCCTACGAGCAGTACTTC. Amino acids: CASSAGDRASYEQYF.